This T cell receptor (beta chain) stems from a study of shared clonotypes between healthy human individuals. Study-level information: Per donor, CD8 memory used one plate, CD8 naive used two, CD4 memory used three and CD4 naive used three.

As regards this clone: The antigen is undetermined.

This CDR3 region has 14 residues. Trimming cost V 4 bases and J 8 bases, with 15 bases left between them. Germline V gene data show CDR1 as MNHEY and CDR2 as SVGAGI. Assay: immunoSEQ multiplex PCR; the TCRdb copy retains only in-frame clones and omits some. Of some 2.3 million clones in the sample, approximately 95% were seen once. General study points: Clonotypes which were not shared had lower generation probabilities than clonotypes that all four donors shared. Shared clonotypes: 4.5% to 5% naive CD4, around 3.5% naive CD8, 2.3% memory CD4, more than 0.3% memory CD8.

Sequenced material: naive CD4+ T cells from PBMCs. As for subset: CD45RA+ positively selected. This chain joins TRBV6-5 and TRBJ1-5; no clear D gene. The clonotype was recovered from a man aged 18-30 years in good health. Some clones in this sample may be carry-over from other donors' samples. The CDR3 spells CASSSRAGNEPQHF. CDR3 nucleotide sequence: TGTGCCAGCAGTTCCCGGGCCGGGAACGAGCCCCAGCATTTT.